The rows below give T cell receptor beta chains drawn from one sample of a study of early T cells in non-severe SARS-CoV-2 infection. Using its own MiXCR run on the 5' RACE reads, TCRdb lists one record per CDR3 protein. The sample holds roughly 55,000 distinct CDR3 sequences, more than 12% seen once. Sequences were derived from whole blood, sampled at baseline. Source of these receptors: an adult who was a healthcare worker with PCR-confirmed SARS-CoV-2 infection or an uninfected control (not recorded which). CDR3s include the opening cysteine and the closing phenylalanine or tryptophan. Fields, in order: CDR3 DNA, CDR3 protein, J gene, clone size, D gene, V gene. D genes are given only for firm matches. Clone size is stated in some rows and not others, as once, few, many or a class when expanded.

TGTGCCAGCAGTATCAGGGGGTCCTACAATGAGCAGTTCTTC CASSIRGSYNEQFF TRBJ2-1 . TRBD1 TRBV27
TGTGCCAGCAGTGAACTCTATGGCTACACCTTC CASSELYGYTF TRBJ1-2 many . TRBV6-1
TGTGCCAGCAGCTTAGCCCCCCCGGGGGCGCCGGGGGAGCTGTTTTTT CASSLAPPGAPGELFF TRBJ2-2 many . TRBV7-8
TGTGCCAGCAGTAAGCGGGAGGGCCCTAATGAGCAGTTCTTC CASSKREGPNEQFF TRBJ2-1 few TRBD2 TRBV12-3/TRBV12-4
TGCAGCACCAGAAGACTAGTGGTCGAGCGCACAGATACGCAGTATTTT CSTRRLVVERTDTQYF TRBJ2-3 . . TRBV29-1
TGCAGCGTTGAAGGGGCTTTGGGGACTAGCGGAAATCCCCCCGGGACCGGGGAGCTGTTTTTT CSVEGALGTSGNPPGTGELFF TRBJ2-2 . TRBD2 TRBV29-1
TGTGCCAGCAGCTTCGGGATCTGGGAGACCCAGTACTTC CASSFGIWETQYF TRBJ2-5 . . TRBV5-6
TGTGCCACCAGTCCTCAAACCGGGGAGCTGTTTTTT CATSPQTGELFF TRBJ2-2 few . TRBV27
TGTGCCAGCAGTTACTCTTACACAGATACGCAGTATTTT CASSYSYTDTQYF TRBJ2-3 . . TRBV6-5
TGCAGTGCTAGCCACCTACTAGGGAGCGTGCGGGAGCAGTACTTC CSASHLLGSVREQYF TRBJ2-7 medium-sized . TRBV20-1
TGTGCCATCAGTGAGGTTGCAGGAGAGACCCAGTACTTC CAISEVAGETQYF TRBJ2-5 . . TRBV10-3
TGTGCCACCAGTGATGTTTCAACGACAGGGATTGAGCAGTTCTTC CATSDVSTTGIEQFF TRBJ2-1 many TRBD1 TRBV24-1
TGTGCCAGCAGCCCTAGCGGGGGGCCAGATACGCAGTATTTT CASSPSGGPDTQYF TRBJ2-3 many TRBD2 TRBV3-1
TGCGCCAGCTGGGGGGACAGCCAAGAGACCCAGTACTTC CASWGDSQETQYF TRBJ2-5 many . TRBV5-1
TGCGCCAGCAGCCAAGTTCAGGGAGAGATGTACGAGCAGTACTTC CASSQVQGEMYEQYF TRBJ2-7 . . TRBV4-1
TGTGCCAGCTCACCAGAAGTGTTAGGTACTAGATTCTCCTACAATGAGCAGTTCTTC CASSPEVLGTRFSYNEQFF TRBJ2-1 . . TRBV18
TGTGCCAGCAGCCAACGGGACTCCAGCCTGGGGAATGAGCAGTTCTTC CASSQRDSSLGNEQFF TRBJ2-1 few . TRBV4-2
TGCGCCAGCAGCTTAGGACAGGGGGTCTACAATGAGCAGTTCTTC CASSLGQGVYNEQFF TRBJ2-1 . TRBD1 TRBV5-1
TGCAGTGCTAGAGATTCGCGACAGACGGCAGATACGCAGTATTTT CSARDSRQTADTQYF TRBJ2-3 few . TRBV20-1
TGTGCCACCAGTGAGACTAGCTCCACAGATACGCAGTATTTT CATSETSSTDTQYF TRBJ2-3 . TRBD2 TRBV24-1
TGTGCCAGCAGTTTAGGGACAGGGGTAAAGACCCAGTACTTC CASSLGTGVKTQYF TRBJ2-5 . TRBD1 TRBV12-3/TRBV12-4
TGTGCCAGCAGTCAGGGGTTGGGGAACACTGAAGCTTTCTTT CASSQGLGNTEAFF TRBJ1-1 few . TRBV6-6
TGTGCCAGCAGTTTTAGTTTCGCAGATACGCAGTATTTT CASSFSFADTQYF TRBJ2-3 many . TRBV28
TGTGCCAGCAGCGTAGACCCAAGTAGGGAGACCCAGTACTTC CASSVDPSRETQYF TRBJ2-5 . . TRBV9
TGTGCCAGCAGCCCCGGACTAGCTGTACTTTTAGATACGCAGTATTTT CASSPGLAVLLDTQYF TRBJ2-3 . TRBD2 TRBV27
TGCAGTGCTAGAGTCTTGCCTGGGGCCAACGTCCTGACTTTC CSARVLPGANVLTF TRBJ2-6 . . TRBV20-1
TGTGCCAGCAGTTTAGTGTTAGATACGCAGTATTTT CASSLVLDTQYF TRBJ2-3 few . TRBV28
TGCAGTGCTAGATCGGGGGGGGCGGATACGCAGTATTTT CSARSGGADTQYF TRBJ2-3 . TRBD2 TRBV20-1
TGTGCCAGCAGTGGGACTAGCGCCCTGAATGAGCAGTTCTTC CASSGTSALNEQFF TRBJ2-1 few TRBD2 TRBV6-5
TGTGCCAGCAGCCAAGATTTCCAGGGCGGCTATGGCTACACCTTC CASSQDFQGGYGYTF TRBJ1-2 . . TRBV3-1
TGTGCCAGCAGCCGGACTAATGATGGCTACACCTTC CASSRTNDGYTF TRBJ1-2 . . TRBV12-3/TRBV12-4
TGTGCCAGCAGTGACGGGACAGGGGGCGCAGAGACCCAGTACTTC CASSDGTGGAETQYF TRBJ2-5 . TRBD1 TRBV6-4
TGTGCCAGCAGCCTACAGGGACGGTACACTGAAGCTTTCTTT CASSLQGRYTEAFF TRBJ1-1 . . TRBV3-1
TGCAGTGCCCCGGGACAGGGGGCGAGTGAGCAGTACTTC CSAPGQGASEQYF TRBJ2-7 few TRBD1 TRBV20-1
TGCAGTGCTACACTAGCGGGGGGCCTAGAGACCCAGTACTTC CSATLAGGLETQYF TRBJ2-5 few TRBD2 TRBV20-1
TGCGCCAGCAGTGGTGACAGGGGTGGCACTGAAGCTTTCTTT CASSGDRGGTEAFF TRBJ1-1 few TRBD1 TRBV10-1
TGCGCCAGCAGCCAAGAAAAGCTGGGCAGAGGAGCGTACGAGCAGTACTTC CASSQEKLGRGAYEQYF TRBJ2-7 . . TRBV4-1